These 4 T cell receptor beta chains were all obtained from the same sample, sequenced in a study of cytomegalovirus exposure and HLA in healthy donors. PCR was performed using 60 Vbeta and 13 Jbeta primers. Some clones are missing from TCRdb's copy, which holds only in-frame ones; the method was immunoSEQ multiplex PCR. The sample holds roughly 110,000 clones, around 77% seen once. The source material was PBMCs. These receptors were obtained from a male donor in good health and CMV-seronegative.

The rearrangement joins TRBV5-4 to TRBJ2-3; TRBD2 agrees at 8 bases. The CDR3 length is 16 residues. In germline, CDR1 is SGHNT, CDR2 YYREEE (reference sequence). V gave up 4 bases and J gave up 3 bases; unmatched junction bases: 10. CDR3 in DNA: TGTGCCAGCAGCCCGGGAGGGAGCGTAAGGACAGATACGCAGTATTTT. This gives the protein CASSPGGSVRTDTQYF.

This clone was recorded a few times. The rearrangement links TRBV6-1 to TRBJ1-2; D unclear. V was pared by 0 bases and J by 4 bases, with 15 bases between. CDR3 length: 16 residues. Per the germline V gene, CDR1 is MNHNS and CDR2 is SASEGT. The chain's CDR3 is CASSEADGGAIYGYTF. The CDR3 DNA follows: TGTGCCAGCAGTGAAGCAGACGGTGGAGCCATCTATGGCTACACCTTC.

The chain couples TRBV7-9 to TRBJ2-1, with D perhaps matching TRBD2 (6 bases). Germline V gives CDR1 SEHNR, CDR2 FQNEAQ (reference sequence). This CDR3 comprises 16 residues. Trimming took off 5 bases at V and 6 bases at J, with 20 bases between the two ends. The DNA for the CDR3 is TGTGCCAGCAGCCCGCCCTCGGGGGTAATTAGCAATGAGCAGTTCTTC. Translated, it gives CASSPPSGVISNEQFF.

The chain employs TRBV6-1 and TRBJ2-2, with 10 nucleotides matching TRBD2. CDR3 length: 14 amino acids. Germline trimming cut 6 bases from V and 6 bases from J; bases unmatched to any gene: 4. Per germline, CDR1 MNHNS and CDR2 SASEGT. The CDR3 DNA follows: TGTGCCAGCAGCCTAGCGGGAGTCCCCGGGGAGCTGTTTTTT. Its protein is CASSLAGVPGELFF.